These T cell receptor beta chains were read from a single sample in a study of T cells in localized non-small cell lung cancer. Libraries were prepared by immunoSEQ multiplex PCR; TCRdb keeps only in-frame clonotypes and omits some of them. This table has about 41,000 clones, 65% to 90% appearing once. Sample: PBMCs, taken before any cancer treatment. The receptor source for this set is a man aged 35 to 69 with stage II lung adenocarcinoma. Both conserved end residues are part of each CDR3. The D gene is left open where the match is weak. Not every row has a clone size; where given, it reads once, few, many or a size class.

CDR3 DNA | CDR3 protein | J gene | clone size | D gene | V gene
TGTGCCAGCAGCTCCCTAGCGGCGGAGGGCGAGCAGTACTTC | CASSSLAAEGEQYF | TRBJ2-7 | . | TRBD2 | TRBV13
TGTGCCTGGGACAGGGGAAAAACTGAAGCTTTCTTT | CAWDRGKTEAFF | TRBJ1-1 | . | TRBD1 | TRBV30
TGCGCCAGCAGCCTACAGGGAACTGAAGCTTTCTTT | CASSLQGTEAFF | TRBJ1-1 | . | . | TRBV5-1
TGTGCCAGCAGTTCCCGGCGGGGTAGCAATCAGCCCCAGCATTTT | CASSSRRGSNQPQHF | TRBJ1-5 | . | . | TRBV6-1
TGTGCCAGCAGCTTACTACATTCAGGGATAGAATCGAATGAAAAACTGTTTTTT | CASSLLHSGIESNEKLFF | TRBJ1-4 | . | . | TRBV7-2
TGTGCCACTACCGACAAGCCGGGATATCAGCCCCAGCATTTT | CATTDKPGYQPQHF | TRBJ1-5 | . | . | TRBV6-6
TGTGCCAGCAGCGTAGCGGGTTTAGGGGCCAACGTCCTGACTTTC | CASSVAGLGANVLTF | TRBJ2-6 | . | . | TRBV9
TGTGCCAGCAGCAATGAGGGGGGAGAGCAGTTCTTC | CASSNEGGEQFF | TRBJ2-1 | . | . | TRBV11-2
TGTGCCAGCAGCTTATCGCAGGGTGTATCCCACGAGCAGTACTTC | CASSLSQGVSHEQYF | TRBJ2-7 | . | . | TRBV7-2
TGTGCCAGCAGTGAGTTGGGGGCTGAGAACACTGAAGCTTTCTTT | CASSELGAENTEAFF | TRBJ1-1 | . | . | TRBV2
TGTGCCAGCAGTGTTGGGGACGGCACAGATACGCAGTATTTT | CASSVGDGTDTQYF | TRBJ2-3 | . | . | TRBV6-1
TGTGCCAGCAGTGAAGATCAACATTCCTACGAGCAGTACTTC | CASSEDQHSYEQYF | TRBJ2-7 | once | . | TRBV6-1
TGTGCCAGCAGTTACGGGGGCACTGAAGCTTTCTTT | CASSYGGTEAFF | TRBJ1-1 | . | . | TRBV6-5
TGTGCCAGCAGTGAAGCGCTTCCTTTGCGGGGGGCCGACAATGAGCAGTTCTTC | CASSEALPLRGADNEQFF | TRBJ2-1 | . | TRBD2 | TRBV2
TGTGCCAGCAGCCCAAGGGGGTCCCCCAATCAGCCCCAGCATTTT | CASSPRGSPNQPQHF | TRBJ1-5 | medium-sized | . | TRBV2
TGTGCCAGCAGCCAATGGAGGGCAGCCTCTGGAAACACCATATATTTT | CASSQWRAASGNTIYF | TRBJ1-3 | . | . | TRBV16
TGCAGCGTTGAAGGTATCGGACAGGGACGCAATGAGCAGTTCTTC | CSVEGIGQGRNEQFF | TRBJ2-1 | . | TRBD1 | TRBV29-1
TGTGCCAGCAGCTTCAGCTCCGGGACGTATGAGACCCAGTACTTC | CASSFSSGTYETQYF | TRBJ2-5 | . | . | TRBV5-4
TGTGCCATCAGTGGACAGGGTTCCTACAATGAGCAGTTCTTC | CAISGQGSYNEQFF | TRBJ2-1 | once | TRBD1 | TRBV10-3
TGCGCCAGCAGCCAAGAGACCCAGAGAGCTAACTATGGCTACACCTTC | CASSQETQRANYGYTF | TRBJ1-2 | . | . | TRBV4-3
TGTGCCAGCAGTGCCCGCAGGGGGACCTACGAGCAGTACTTC | CASSARRGTYEQYF | TRBJ2-7 | . | TRBD1 | TRBV6-1
TGCAGCGTCAGGACAGGGGGCAGGACAGATACGCAGTATTTT | CSVRTGGRTDTQYF | TRBJ2-3 | . | TRBD1 | TRBV29-1
TGTGCTAGTGGTTTGGGGGCGGGTCCTCAGCCCCAGCATTTT | CASGLGAGPQPQHF | TRBJ1-5 | . | . | TRBV12-5
TGTGCCAGCAGTGCCGCATGGAATTCACCCCTCCACTTT | CASSAAWNSPLHF | TRBJ1-6 | . | . | TRBV6-1
TGTGCCAGCAGTCTGGGGACAGGGAATACAGATACGCAGTATTTT | CASSLGTGNTDTQYF | TRBJ2-3 | . | TRBD1 | TRBV6-6
TGTGCCAGCAGCAGGAGACCTAGCACAGATACGCAGTATTTT | CASSRRPSTDTQYF | TRBJ2-3 | . | . | TRBV9
TGTGCCAGCAGTTCACAGGGGGCCGGGAGCTCCTACAATGAGCAGTTCTTC | CASSSQGAGSSYNEQFF | TRBJ2-1 | . | TRBD1 | TRBV28
TGTGCCAGCAGCGAGACTAGCGGGAGCGACAATGAGCAGTTCTTC | CASSETSGSDNEQFF | TRBJ2-1 | once | TRBD2 | TRBV7-3
TGTGCCAGCAGTTTATCAACAGGAGAGAACACTGAAGCTTTCTTT | CASSLSTGENTEAFF | TRBJ1-1 | . | . | TRBV27
TGTGCCATCAGTGAAGACAGAGACACTGAAGCTTTCTTT | CAISEDRDTEAFF | TRBJ1-1 | . | . | TRBV10-3
TGTGCCAGCAGCTCAAGCGGGGGCCACTACAATGAGCAGTTCTTC | CASSSSGGHYNEQFF | TRBJ2-1 | . | TRBD2 | TRBV7-8
TGTGCCAGCACTCTTTCGGCAGGGGGCGATCATCAGCCCCAGCATTTT | CASTLSAGGDHQPQHF | TRBJ1-5 | . | TRBD1 | TRBV2
TGTGCCAGCAGCTTATCCTTATCGGCAGGGGGCCGAAGCACTGAAGCTTTCTTT | CASSLSLSAGGRSTEAFF | TRBJ1-1 | . | TRBD1 | TRBV11-2
TGTGCCAGCAGCGAGTTAGGCGCAGGGGGTAATCAGCCCCAGCATTTT | CASSELGAGGNQPQHF | TRBJ1-5 | . | TRBD1 | TRBV5-6
TGTGCCAGCAGCTCCGGGCCTCACTCTGGAAACACCATATATTTT | CASSSGPHSGNTIYF | TRBJ1-3 | . | . | TRBV11-2
TGTGCCAGCAGTGAAGCGCTTCTGAACAGGGGTGATACCTTC | CASSEALLNRGDTF | TRBJ1-2 | . | TRBD1 | TRBV6-1
TGCGCCAGCAGCCAAGATTGGACAGGGAATCTCTACAATGAGCAGTTCTTC | CASSQDWTGNLYNEQFF | TRBJ2-1 | few | TRBD1 | TRBV4-3
TGTGCCAGCAGCTCACTAGTTAGGGAGACCCAGTACTTC | CASSSLVRETQYF | TRBJ2-5 | once | . | TRBV7-6
TGTGCCAGCAGCTCCAGGCTAAATTCGGGCGAGCAGTACTTC | CASSSRLNSGEQYF | TRBJ2-7 | . | . | TRBV7-2
TGTGCCAGGAGTCAGGCCGAGTTGGCTCGAGGCTACACCTTC | CARSQAELARGYTF | TRBJ1-2 | . | . | TRBV2
TGTGCCAGCAGCGTAGTTAGTAGCACTGAAGCTTTCTTT | CASSVVSSTEAFF | TRBJ1-1 | . | . | TRBV9
TGTGCCAGCAGCTTACAGGGGGTAGGTGGCTACACCTTC | CASSLQGVGGYTF | TRBJ1-2 | . | TRBD1 | TRBV5-4
TGCGCCAGCAGCCACCCAGGAACCTACGAGCAGTACTTC | CASSHPGTYEQYF | TRBJ2-7 | . | . | TRBV4-1
TGTGCCATCAGGAAGGAGGCAGATACGCAGTATTTT | CAIRKEADTQYF | TRBJ2-3 | . | . | TRBV10-3
TGTGCCAGCTCATTATCGGGACAGGGGGCTTCACCCCTCCACTTT | CASSLSGQGASPLHF | TRBJ1-6 | . | TRBD1 | TRBV18
TGTGCCAGCAGACCTGACACCGGGGAGCTGTTTTTT | CASRPDTGELFF | TRBJ2-2 | . | . | TRBV7-8
TGTGCCAGCAGTTTAAGGGGAAAAAACTCCCTCACCAGTAAGCAGTACTTC | CASSLRGKNSLTSKQYF | TRBJ2-7 | . | . | TRBV27
TGTGCCAGCACCCTAGGGACCGATACGCAGTATTTT | CASTLGTDTQYF | TRBJ2-3 | . | . | TRBV25-1
TGTGCCACCAGCAGAAGACCCAAACGACTAGCGGGGGCCCTCCCCAAAAACATTCAGTACTTC | CATSRRPKRLAGALPKNIQYF | TRBJ2-4 | . | TRBD2 | TRBV15
TGTGCCAGCAGTGAAAAGACTGCGAGCCCCAACGAGCAGTACTTC | CASSEKTASPNEQYF | TRBJ2-7 | . | . | TRBV6-1
TGTGCCAGCAGACGTAGCGGGAGCTCCTACAATGAGCAGTTCTTC | CASRRSGSSYNEQFF | TRBJ2-1 | once | TRBD2 | TRBV25-1
TGTGCCAGCAGCTCCCCGACCCTGGCAAACACCATATATTTT | CASSSPTLANTIYF | TRBJ1-3 | . | . | TRBV7-8
TGTGCCAGCAGCTTGGGCCCCGGGGCGGCGGAGCAGTACTTC | CASSLGPGAAEQYF | TRBJ2-7 | . | . | TRBV5-6
TGTGCCAGCAGCGTAGGGTCGGGGGACTACGAGCAGTACTTC | CASSVGSGDYEQYF | TRBJ2-7 | . | . | TRBV9
TGTGCCAGCAGTCCGCCCCGGACGTTGGGGGAGACCCAGTACTTC | CASSPPRTLGETQYF | TRBJ2-5 | once | . | TRBV28
TGTGCCAGCAGCCAGGCGGATGAGCAGTTCTTC | CASSQADEQFF | TRBJ2-1 | . | . | TRBV7-2
TGTGCCAGCAGTTACTCGGACAGGGGTTTTGGTCAGCCCCAGCATTTT | CASSYSDRGFGQPQHF | TRBJ1-5 | . | TRBD1 | TRBV6-6
TGTGCCAGCAGCCCGGGACAGGGAAGAGGTACGGGAGAGACCCAGTACTTC | CASSPGQGRGTGETQYF | TRBJ2-5 | . | TRBD1 | TRBV5-6
TGTGCCAGCAGCTTGTCAGGGGATGAGCAGTACTTC | CASSLSGDEQYF | TRBJ2-7 | . | . | TRBV5-4
TGTGCCAGCAGGTCCGGGACATACACCGGGGAGCTGTTTTTT | CASRSGTYTGELFF | TRBJ2-2 | . | . | TRBV11-2